The rows below give T cell receptor beta chains drawn from one sample of a study of immune cell composition in non-small cell lung cancer. The assay was immunoSEQ multiplex PCR, and TCRdb's table has in-frame clones only and misses some. Of under 3,000 clones detected, 73% appear once; the ten largest clones hold roughly 18%. Separately, the same data were catalogued under a study of CD4 T cells in lung cancer.

Sequencing was done on a sample of non-adjacent lung tissue. These receptors all stem from a human donor with non-small cell lung cancer. Both conserved end residues are part of each CDR3. A D gene is named only where the DNA matches it firmly. Clone size is shown for a subset of rows, as once, few, many or a class of expanded clone.

TRBJ2-4 | - | once | TRBV6-1 | CASSELEGGPQNIQYF | TGTGCCAGCAGTGAACTGGAGGGGGGGCCTCAAAACATTCAGTACTTC
TRBJ1-3 | TRBD1 | - | TRBV7-2 | CASSFRTGSGNTIYF | TGTGCCAGCAGCTTTCGGACAGGGAGCGGAAACACCATATATTTT
TRBJ2-4 | TRBD2 | large | TRBV5-6 | CASSLAERGGRIQYF | TGTGCCAGCAGCTTGGCCGAGCGGGGGGGCCGTATTCAGTACTTC
TRBJ2-1 | - | - | TRBV7-6 | CASSLVGMFDEQFF | TGTGCCAGCAGCTTAGTTGGCATGTTCGATGAGCAGTTCTTC
TRBJ1-6 | - | - | TRBV11-1 | CASSLGPLSSPLHF | TGTGCCAGCAGCTTAGGACCTCTTAGCTCACCCCTCCACTTT
TRBJ1-5 | - | - | TRBV7-2 | CASSPRSDLQGFQPQHF | TGTGCCAGCAGCCCCCGCTCCGATCTACAGGGTTTTCAGCCCCAGCATTTT
TRBJ2-2 | - | - | TRBV10-3 | CAISEWRADTGELFF | TGTGCCATCAGTGAGTGGAGGGCGGACACCGGGGAGCTGTTTTTT
TRBJ2-1 | TRBD1 | few | TRBV9 | CASTAQGNSYNEQFF | TGTGCCAGCACCGCACAGGGGAATTCCTACAATGAGCAGTTCTTC
TRBJ1-4 | TRBD1 | - | TRBV16 | CASSPYFARGQGEEKLFF | TGTGCCAGCAGCCCCTATTTTGCCCGTGGACAGGGCGAGGAAAAACTGTTTTTT
TRBJ2-7 | TRBD1 | - | TRBV5-4 | CASSYGQGAKEQYF | TGTGCCAGCAGCTATGGACAGGGGGCGAAAGAGCAGTACTTC
TRBJ1-4 | - | - | TRBV19 | CASSQATGTEKLFF | TGTGCCAGTAGCCAAGCGACCGGTACGGAAAAACTGTTTTTT
TRBJ2-4 | TRBD2 | - | TRBV5-6 | CASSPGLAGGPRNIQYF | TGTGCCAGCAGCCCGGGACTAGCGGGGGGGCCGAGAAACATTCAGTACTTC
TRBJ1-2 | - | once | TRBV27 | CASSITSDPGVYGYTF | TGTGCCAGCAGTATAACGTCCGATCCGGGGGTCTATGGCTACACCTTC
TRBJ2-3 | - | - | TRBV7-2 | CASSPDSLGTDTQYF | TGTGCCAGCAGCCCGGACAGTTTAGGAACAGATACGCAGTATTTT
TRBJ1-2 | TRBD1 | - | TRBV6-5 | CASRQTGQGYYGYTF | TGTGCCAGCAGGCAAACCGGACAGGGCTACTATGGCTACACCTTC
TRBJ2-1 | TRBD2 | - | TRBV4-1 | CASSQGLACIF | TGCGCCAGCAGCCAGGGACTAGCGTGTATCTTC
TRBJ2-3 | - | - | TRBV11-1 | CASSSSTLVGVGAEYF | -
TRBJ2-7 | - | - | TRBV30 | CAGGSYEQYF | TGTGCCGGGGGGTCATACGAGCAGTACTTC
TRBJ1-6 | TRBD1 | - | TRBV15 | CATSRGGQGRNSPLHF | TGTGCCACCAGCAGAGGTGGACAGGGCCGTAATTCACCCCTCCACTTT
TRBJ2-1 | - | - | TRBV29-1 | CSVDDRYNEQFF | TGCAGCGTTGATGACAGATACAATGAGCAGTTCTTC
TRBJ1-6 | - | few | TRBV9 | CASSVGRQENSPLHF | TGTGCCAGCAGCGTAGGGAGACAGGAGAATTCACCCCTCCACTTT
TRBJ2-3 | TRBD1 | few | TRBV6-6 | CASSYQGQGTDTQYF | TGTGCCAGCAGTTACCAGGGACAGGGGACAGATACGCAGTATTTT
TRBJ2-1 | TRBD1 | - | TRBV15 | CATSTGTGISSYNEQFF | TGTGCCACCAGCACCGGGACAGGGATTAGCTCCTACAATGAGCAGTTCTTC
TRBJ1-1 | - | - | TRBV27 | CASSLSWHTEAFF | TGTGCCAGCAGTTTATCGTGGCACACTGAAGCTTTCTTT
TRBJ1-2 | TRBD1 | - | TRBV7-9 | CASSLPGQENYGYTF | TGTGCCAGCAGCCTACCGGGACAGGAGAACTATGGCTACACCTTC
TRBJ2-3 | TRBD2 | once | TRBV5-8 | CASTPGAGVTDTQYF | TGTGCCAGCACCCCCGGTGCGGGAGTAACAGATACGCAGTATTTT
TRBJ2-1 | TRBD2 | once | TRBV11-2 | CASSLDGSGGLYNEQFF | TGTGCCAGCAGCTTAGACGGTAGCGGGGGCCTTTACAATGAGCAGTTCTTC
TRBJ2-7 | - | once | TRBV7-2 | CASSLDSGEQYF | TGTGCCAGCAGCTTAGATTCGGGCGAGCAGTACTTC
TRBJ1-3 | - | - | TRBV6-6 | CASSDQGHSGNTIYF | TGTGCCAGCAGTGACCAGGGTCACTCTGGAAACACCATATATTTT
TRBJ2-1 | TRBD2 | - | TRBV7-2 | CASSSGLVGHNEQFF | TGTGCCAGCAGCTCCGGACTAGTAGGGCACAATGAGCAGTTCTTC
TRBJ2-2 | TRBD2 | - | TRBV5-1 | CASSSRDLLAGRGLNTGELFF | TGCGCCAGCAGCTCGAGGGATCTACTAGCGGGGCGGGGATTAAACACCGGGGAGCTGTTTTTT
TRBJ2-1 | TRBD2 | few | TRBV5-6 | CASQVAGGGYNEQFF | TGTGCCAGTCAGGTCGCCGGGGGGGGCTACAATGAGCAGTTCTTC
TRBJ2-1 | TRBD2 | - | TRBV13 | CASSLGQRENEQFF | TGTGCCAGCAGCTTAGGCCAGCGGGAGAATGAGCAGTTCTTC
TRBJ1-4 | - | - | TRBV7-9 | CASSLEAGSGKLFF | TGTGCCAGCAGCTTAGAGGCAGGGTCCGGAAAACTGTTTTTT
TRBJ1-5 | - | - | TRBV7-1 | CASSLDSGTRSNQPQHF | TGTGCCAGCAGCTTAGACTCCGGGACAAGGAGCAATCAGCCCCAGCATTTT
TRBJ2-7 | TRBD1 | - | TRBV27 | CASSPGQAHEQYF | TGTGCCAGCAGCCCGGGACAGGCCCACGAGCAGTACTTC
TRBJ1-4 | - | - | TRBV19 | CASSQLETVKLFF | TGTGCCAGTAGCCAACTAGAAACAGTGAAACTGTTTTTT
TRBJ1-2 | - | - | TRBV6-1 | CASSEVVRVGYGYTF | TGTGCCAGCAGTGAAGTCGTCAGGGTGGGCTATGGCTACACCTTC
TRBJ2-1 | TRBD2 | - | TRBV9 | CASSAGGWEYNEQFF | TGTGCCAGCAGTGCCGGGGGGTGGGAGTACAATGAGCAGTTCTTC
TRBJ2-2 | TRBD2 | - | TRBV7-2 | CASSLASGTSGGGMTGELFF | TGTGCCAGCAGCTTAGCCTCCGGGACTAGCGGGGGGGGGATGACCGGGGAGCTGTTTTTT
TRBJ1-6 | - | - | TRBV2 | CASSLSALWSSYNSPLHF | TGTGCCAGCAGCCTCTCCGCGCTTTGGAGCTCCTATAATTCACCCCTCCACTTT
TRBJ2-7 | TRBD2 | once | TRBV6-5 | CASSQEREFSYEQYF | TGTGCCAGCAGTCAGGAGCGGGAGTTCTCTTACGAGCAGTACTTC
TRBJ1-1 | - | - | TRBV7-3 | CASSFRDREAFF | TGTGCCAGCAGCTTCCGAGACAGGGAAGCTTTCTTT
TRBJ1-2 | - | - | TRBV27 | CASSFVGREGGNYGYTF | TGTGCCAGCAGTTTCGTCGGCAGGGAGGGGGGAAACTATGGCTACACCTTC
TRBJ2-3 | - | - | TRBV7-3 | CASSLSGRTDTQYF | TGTGCCAGCAGCTTAAGTGGGAGAACAGATACGCAGTATTTT
TRBJ2-1 | TRBD1 | - | TRBV2 | CASSSQGVREQFF | TGTGCCAGCAGTTCCCAGGGGGTTAGGGAGCAGTTCTTC
TRBJ1-1 | - | - | TRBV6-5 | CASSYDGVKDTEAFF | TGTGCCAGCAGTTACGACGGGGTGAAAGACACTGAAGCTTTCTTT
TRBJ1-4 | - | large | TRBV5-1 | CASSLGQPATNEKLFF | TGCGCCAGCAGTCTTGGACAGCCTGCAACTAATGAAAAACTGTTTTTT
TRBJ2-7 | - | - | TRBV11-2 | CASSLEHLGEQYF | TGTGCCAGCAGCTTAGAGCACCTCGGCGAGCAGTACTTC
TRBJ1-6 | TRBD1 | - | TRBV11-2 | CASSLAGTGHYSPLHF | TGTGCCAGCAGCTTAGCGGGGACAGGTCATTATTCACCCCTCCACTTT
TRBJ2-7 | - | few | TRBV4-2 | CASSQERGSGYEQYF | TGTGCCAGCAGCCAAGAGCGGGGTTCAGGGTACGAGCAGTACTTC
TRBJ1-4 | - | - | TRBV19 | CASTDRATNEKLFF | TGTGCCAGTACCGACAGAGCAACTAATGAAAAACTGTTTTTT
TRBJ1-2 | - | few | TRBV1 | CTSSLPTRCRDRAFGGYTF | TGCACCAGCAGCCTGCCGACCCGATGCCGGGACAGGGCATTTGGTGGCTACACCTTC